The T cell receptor beta chain described here comes from a study of PD-1 blockade in classical Hodgkin lymphoma. Points from the study as a whole: TCR diversity at baseline was reported to be reduced in newly diagnosed patients relative to healthy donors.

Every patient was affected by relapse after autologous stem cell transplantation, while exposure to brentuximab vedotin was not uniform. The CDR3 length is 14 residues. V trimming: 4 bases; J trimming: 5 bases; junction bases outside the gene matches: 3. Germline V CDR1 and CDR2: MNHEY, SMNVEV (reference sequence). A note on this clone: Its antigen remains unidentified.

Using immunoSEQ multiplex PCR, the repertoire was profiled, and TCRdb retains in-frame clones only, with some absent. The sample contains about 97,000 clones, 65% to 85% of which appear only once. The receptor was isolated from a human donor with classical Hodgkin lymphoma. The chain recombines TRBV27 with TRBJ1-4; 8 bases map to TRBD1. Sequences were derived from peripheral blood mononuclear cells (PBMCs), sampled at baseline. CDR3 nucleotides: TGTGCCAGCAGTTCAGGGGGCTTAAATGAAAAACTGTTTTTT. Translating gives CASSSGGLNEKLFF.